This T cell receptor (beta chain) was profiled in a study of shared clonotypes between healthy human individuals. Generated by immunoSEQ multiplex PCR, the TCRdb table keeps only in-frame clones and is missing some. The table includes over 2 million clones, approximately 95% detected once. With respect to this clone: Its antigen is currently unknown. Other DNA sequences in the sample encode the same CDR3.

Findings and caveats of the study: Generation probabilities were higher for clonotypes shared across all four sorted-subset donors than for unshared ones.

The naive CD8 population came from CD45RO-negative cells selected for CCR7, without terminally differentiated effector memory CD45RA+ cells. Each of the donors was a healthy adult who was HIV-negative and had not had a recent acute infection or vaccination. The CDR3 extends over 13 amino acids. The germline V gene encodes CDR1 MNHEY and CDR2 SVGAGI. V was clipped by 2 bases and J by 0 bases, with 5 bases between them. This chain joins TRBV6-5 and TRBJ2-7; D is unclear. This TCR came from a man aged 18 to 35 in good health. Sequenced sample: naive CD8+ T cells sorted from blood. CDR3: CASSYKASYEQYF. CDR3 coding DNA: TGTGCCAGCAGTTACAAGGCCTCCTACGAGCAGTACTTC.